This is a list of T cell receptor beta chains from one sample in a study of cytomegalovirus exposure and HLA in healthy donors. Sequenced by immunoSEQ multiplex PCR; TCRdb stores in-frame clones only, minus some. The table records 90,000 or so clones, around 70% of them present only once. The sequencing input was PBMCs. Receptors were obtained from a woman aged 45-65 years in good health and CMV-seropositive. Both conserved end residues are part of each CDR3. The D gene is left open where the match is weak. For some rows the clone size is stated as once, few or many, or as a class when expanded; others skip it.

abundance | d_gene | j_gene | len | v_gene | CDR3nt | CDR3aa
- | TRBD2 | TRBJ2-3 | 14 | TRBV7-3 | TGTGCCAGCAGCCCAAGCGGGGGCACCGATACGCAGTATTTT | CASSPSGGTDTQYF
- | TRBD1 | TRBJ2-7 | 15 | TRBV7-6 | TGTGCCAGCAGTCCATTACAGGGGGCGTCCTACGAGCAGTACTTC | CASSPLQGASYEQYF
few | TRBD2 | TRBJ2-3 | 15 | TRBV10-1 | TGCGCCAGCAGTGTTGGGACTAGCGGCACAGATACGCAGTATTTT | CASSVGTSGTDTQYF
few | - | TRBJ2-3 | 12 | TRBV7-6 | TGTGCCAGCAGCCAAAGCACAGATACGCAGTATTTT | CASSQSTDTQYF
few | - | TRBJ2-7 | 14 | TRBV15 | TGTGCCACCAGCAAAGAAGTTCGGGACTACGAGCAGTACTTC | CATSKEVRDYEQYF
- | - | TRBJ1-1 | 15 | TRBV7-9 | TGTGCCAGCAGCCATTACCGGGGGGGTGGCACTGAAGCTTTCTTT | CASSHYRGGGTEAFF
few | - | TRBJ2-1 | 13 | TRBV11-3 | TGTGCCAGCAGCCCCCCGACTAACAATGAGCAGTTCTTC | CASSPPTNNEQFF
- | - | TRBJ1-1 | 16 | TRBV9 | TGTGCCAGCAGCGTAGGGCCGGGGGTGGTGAACACTGAAGCTTTCTTT | CASSVGPGVVNTEAFF
- | TRBD1 | TRBJ1-5 | 16 | TRBV27 | TGTGCCAGCAGCATGATCGGGGGACAGGGGAATCAGCCCCAGCATTTT | CASSMIGGQGNQPQHF
- | - | TRBJ2-2 | 15 | TRBV9 | TGTGCCAGCAGCGTAGGGTACCCGGGGTACGGGGAGCTGTTTTTT | CASSVGYPGYGELFF
- | TRBD2 | TRBJ2-3 | 12 | TRBV28 | TGTGCCAGCTTTGATCTAGCGGGTACGCAGTATTTT | CASFDLAGTQYF
few | - | TRBJ1-1 | 13 | TRBV11-2 | TGTGCCAGCAGCTTACTTCTGAACACTGAAGCTTTCTTT | CASSLLLNTEAFF
- | - | TRBJ2-3 | 12 | TRBV5-1 | TGCGCCAGCAGCGCCGGGGCAGATACGCAGTATTTT | CASSAGADTQYF
- | TRBD1 | TRBJ1-1 | 15 | TRBV19 | TGTGCCAGTAGGCGTACAGGGGGCTGGAGCACTGAAGCTTTCTTT | CASRRTGGWSTEAFF
- | - | TRBJ2-1 | 14 | TRBV28 | TGTGCCAGCACCTTGGGGGGAGCCAACAATGAGCAGTTCTTC | CASTLGGANNEQFF
- | - | TRBJ2-3 | 16 | TRBV5-1 | TGCGCCAGCAGCTTGGGGGCGGGTTCCTTCACAGATACGCAGTATTTT | CASSLGAGSFTDTQYF
- | - | TRBJ2-3 | 13 | TRBV21-1 | TGTGCCAGCAGGGGGGGAGCGGGTGATACGCAGTATTTT | CASRGGAGDTQYF
- | - | TRBJ1-5 | 15 | TRBV19 | TGTGCCAGTAGGAAAATAGAAGAGGGCAATCAGCCCCAGCATTTT | CASRKIEEGNQPQHF
few | - | TRBJ1-5 | 15 | TRBV7-8 | TGTGCCAGCAGCTCGAAGACGGGGATCAATCAGCCCCAGCATTTT | CASSSKTGINQPQHF
- | - | TRBJ2-2 | 14 | TRBV11-2 | TGTGCCAGCAGCCTTCGAGGGAACACCGGGGAGCTGTTTTTT | CASSLRGNTGELFF
- | - | TRBJ2-6 | 13 | TRBV29-1 | TGCAGCGCCTCAGGCTCCGGGGCCAACGTCCTGACTTTC | CSASGSGANVLTF
- | - | TRBJ2-2 | 14 | TRBV7-3 | TGTGCCAGCAGCTTAAATAGGGAGACCGGGGAGCTGTTTTTT | CASSLNRETGELFF
- | - | TRBJ2-5 | 13 | TRBV7-3 | TGTGCCAGCAGCTTCACAGGGCAAGAGACCCAGTACTTC | CASSFTGQETQYF
once | - | TRBJ1-3 | 11 | TRBV6-1 | TGTGCGACAATATCTGGAAACACCATATATTTT | CATISGNTIYF
- | - | TRBJ2-7 | 19 | TRBV7-2 | TGTGCCAGCAGCTCGCACAGGGGAACGAGCGGGAGCCCCACCTACGAGCAGTACTTC | CASSSHRGTSGSPTYEQYF
once | - | TRBJ2-7 | 13 | TRBV7-3 | TGTGCCAGCAGCTCCACGACGGGGGAGGCTTTGTTCTTC | CASSSTTGEALFF
- | - | TRBJ2-2 | 14 | TRBV4-3 | TGCGCCAGCAGGGGGGGAGCCAACACCGGGGAGCTGTTTTTT | CASRGGANTGELFF
few | TRBD2 | TRBJ2-2 | 13 | TRBV29-1 | TGCAGCGTTGTTCGCGGGGGTGGCGGGGAGCTGTTTTTT | CSVVRGGGGELFF
- | TRBD2 | TRBJ2-7 | 16 | TRBV18 | TGTGCCAGCTCACCACCCGGACTAGTATCCTCCTACGAGCAGTACTTC | CASSPPGLVSSYEQYF
- | - | TRBJ1-2 | 16 | TRBV5-4 | TGTGCCAGCAGCATCCCCATTACAGGGAACATCTATGGCTACATCTTC | CASSIPITGNIYGYIF
- | TRBD2 | TRBJ2-7 | 18 | TRBV11-2 | TGTGCCAGCAGCTTAAAACGACTACTAGCGGGAGGAACCTACGAGCAGTACTTC | CASSLKRLLAGGTYEQYF
- | - | TRBJ2-7 | 13 | TRBV7-9 | TGTGCCAGCCATGAGGCGCCCTCCTACGAGCAGTACTTC | CASHEAPSYEQYF
- | TRBD2 | TRBJ2-7 | 14 | TRBV9 | TGTGCCAGCAGCGTCAGGAGCGGGGAGTACGAGCAGTACTTC | CASSVRSGEYEQYF
- | TRBD1 | TRBJ1-2 | 15 | TRBV30 | TGTGCCTGGAGTATTATAAGACAGGGTACGCAGGGCTACACCTTC | CAWSIIRQGTQGYTF
- | TRBD1 | TRBJ1-2 | 14 | TRBV28 | TGTGCCAGCAGGCCAGGGGGGCGTGACTATGGCTACACCTTC | CASRPGGRDYGYTF
- | - | TRBJ1-1 | 12 | TRBV11-2 | TGTGCCAGCAGCCCCACACCGGGGATGGCTTTCTTT | CASSPTPGMAFF
- | TRBD2 | TRBJ2-1 | 14 | TRBV10-3 | TGTGCCATCAGCCAGCGGGAGGGTGGCAATGAGCAGTTCTTC | CAISQREGGNEQFF
- | - | TRBJ2-1 | 15 | TRBV7-9 | TGTGCCAGCAGCTCCGGTCAGGTGGGTTACAATGAGCAGTTCTTC | CASSSGQVGYNEQFF
once | - | TRBJ2-1 | 13 | TRBV7-7 | TGTGCCAGCAGCTTAGGGACAGCCAATGAGCAGTTCTTC | CASSLGTANEQFF
- | - | TRBJ1-5 | 13 | TRBV5-1 | TGCGCCAGCAGCTTTGGGGGAGGCCAGCCCCAGCATTTT | CASSFGGGQPQHF
- | - | TRBJ2-5 | 17 | TRBV4-2 | TGTGCCAGCAGCCAGGGAAACCGGGAGACCAGGGAAGAGACCCAGTACTTC | CASSQGNRETREETQYF
- | - | TRBJ2-5 | 15 | TRBV9 | TGTGCCAGCAGCGTAGGAGGGGGAGCGGAAGAGACCCAGTACTTC | CASSVGGGAEETQYF
- | TRBD2 | TRBJ2-3 | 13 | TRBV6-1 | TGTGCCAGCAGTGGTGGAACAGCGGGACCCATAACTTTT | CASSGGTAGPITF
- | - | TRBJ2-1 | 14 | TRBV11-3 | TGTGCCAGCAGCTTAGGGCTAGCGCCCAATGAGCAGTTCTTC | CASSLGLAPNEQFF
- | - | TRBJ2-7 | 16 | TRBV11-2 | TGTGCCAGCAGCTTAGATCGGGCGGGGATCGGACGCGAGCAGTACTTC | CASSLDRAGIGREQYF
- | TRBD2 | TRBJ2-1 | 17 | TRBV27 | TGTGCCAGCAGTTTTTCCTCCGGGACTAGATACTACAATGAGCAGTTCTTC | CASSFSSGTRYYNEQFF
- | TRBD2 | TRBJ2-2 | 14 | TRBV5-6 | TGTGCCAGCAGTCCGACTAGCCTGAACGGGGAGCTGTTTTTT | CASSPTSLNGELFF
- | - | TRBJ2-1 | 11 | TRBV6-1 | TGTGCCAGCAGTGAAGCGGACAGAAAGGTCTTC | CASSEADRKVF
few | - | TRBJ2-1 | 16 | TRBV5-1 | TGCGCCAGCAGCTTGGCCACGGGAGCATCCTACAATGAGCAGTTCTTC | CASSLATGASYNEQFF
- | - | TRBJ2-5 | 12 | TRBV13 | TGTGCCAGCAGCTTAGCTGAAGAGACCCAGTACTTC | CASSLAEETQYF
- | TRBD1 | TRBJ1-2 | 17 | TRBV5-6 | TGTGCCAGCAGCTCGCGGACAGGGGGGTTATCCTTATATGGCTACACCTTC | CASSSRTGGLSLYGYTF
- | TRBD2 | TRBJ2-7 | 15 | TRBV6-6 | TGTGCCAGCAGTACGGGACTAGTAGTCGTCTACGAGCAGTACTTC | CASSTGLVVVYEQYF
- | - | TRBJ1-4 | 13 | TRBV2 | TGTGCCAGCAACAGCAGAGCTAATGAAAAACTGTTTTTT | CASNSRANEKLFF
- | TRBD1 | TRBJ1-2 | 14 | TRBV12-5 | TGTGCTAGTGGTTTGGAGACAGGGGGTAGTGGCTACACCTTC | CASGLETGGSGYTF
- | TRBD2 | TRBJ2-1 | 16 | TRBV9 | TGTGCCAGCAGCGTAGAAATCGAGCCGACTAGCGGAACACAGTTCTTC | CASSVEIEPTSGTQFF
- | TRBD2 | TRBJ2-2 | 15 | TRBV13 | TGTGCCAGTTCCGGGAGGGGGGAGTACACCGGGGAGCTGTTTTTT | CASSGRGEYTGELFF